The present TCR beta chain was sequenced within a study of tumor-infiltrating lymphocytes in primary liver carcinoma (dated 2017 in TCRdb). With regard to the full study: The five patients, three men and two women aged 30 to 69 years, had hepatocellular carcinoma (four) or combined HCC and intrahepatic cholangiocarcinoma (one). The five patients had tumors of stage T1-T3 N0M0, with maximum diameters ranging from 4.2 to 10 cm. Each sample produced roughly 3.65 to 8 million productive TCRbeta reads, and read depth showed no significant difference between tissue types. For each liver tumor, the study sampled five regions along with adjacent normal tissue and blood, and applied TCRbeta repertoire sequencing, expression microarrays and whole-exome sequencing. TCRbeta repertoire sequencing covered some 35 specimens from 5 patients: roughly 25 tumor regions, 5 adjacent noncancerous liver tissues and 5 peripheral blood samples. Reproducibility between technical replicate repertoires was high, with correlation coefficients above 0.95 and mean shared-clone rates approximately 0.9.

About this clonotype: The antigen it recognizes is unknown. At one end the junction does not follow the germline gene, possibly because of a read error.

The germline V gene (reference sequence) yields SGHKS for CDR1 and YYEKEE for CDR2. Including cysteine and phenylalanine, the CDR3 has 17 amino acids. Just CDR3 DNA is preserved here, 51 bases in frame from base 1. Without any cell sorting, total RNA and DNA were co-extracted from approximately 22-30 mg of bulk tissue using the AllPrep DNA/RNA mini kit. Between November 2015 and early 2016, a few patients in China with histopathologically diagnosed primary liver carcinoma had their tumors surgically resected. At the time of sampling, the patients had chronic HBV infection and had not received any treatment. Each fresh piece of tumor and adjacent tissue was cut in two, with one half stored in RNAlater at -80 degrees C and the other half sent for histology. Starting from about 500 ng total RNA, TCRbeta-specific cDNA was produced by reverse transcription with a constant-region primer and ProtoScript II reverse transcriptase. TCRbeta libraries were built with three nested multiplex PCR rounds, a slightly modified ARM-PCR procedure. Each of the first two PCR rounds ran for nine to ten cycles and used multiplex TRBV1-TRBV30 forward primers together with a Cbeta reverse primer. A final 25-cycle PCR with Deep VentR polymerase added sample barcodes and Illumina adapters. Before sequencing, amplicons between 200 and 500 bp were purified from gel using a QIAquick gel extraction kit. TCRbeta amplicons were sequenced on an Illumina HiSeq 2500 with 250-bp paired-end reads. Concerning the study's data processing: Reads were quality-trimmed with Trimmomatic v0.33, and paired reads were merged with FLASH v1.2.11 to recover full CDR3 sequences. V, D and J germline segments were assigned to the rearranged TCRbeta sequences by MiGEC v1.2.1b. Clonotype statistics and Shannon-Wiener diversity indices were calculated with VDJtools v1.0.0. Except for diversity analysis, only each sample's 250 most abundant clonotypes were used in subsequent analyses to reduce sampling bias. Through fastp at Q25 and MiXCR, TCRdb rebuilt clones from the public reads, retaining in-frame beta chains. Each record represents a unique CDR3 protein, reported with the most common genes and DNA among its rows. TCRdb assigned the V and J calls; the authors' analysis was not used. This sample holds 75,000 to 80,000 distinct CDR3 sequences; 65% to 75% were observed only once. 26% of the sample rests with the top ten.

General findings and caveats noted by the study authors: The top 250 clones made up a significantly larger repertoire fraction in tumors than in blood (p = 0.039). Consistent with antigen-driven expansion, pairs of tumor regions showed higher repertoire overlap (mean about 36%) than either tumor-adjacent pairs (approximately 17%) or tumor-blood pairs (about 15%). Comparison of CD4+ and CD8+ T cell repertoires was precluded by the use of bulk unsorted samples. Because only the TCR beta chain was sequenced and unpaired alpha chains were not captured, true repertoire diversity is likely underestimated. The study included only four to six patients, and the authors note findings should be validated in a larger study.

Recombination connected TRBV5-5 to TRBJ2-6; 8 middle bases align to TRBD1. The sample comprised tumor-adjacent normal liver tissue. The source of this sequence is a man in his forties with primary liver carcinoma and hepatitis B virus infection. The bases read TGTGTCAGCAGCTTGTGGACAGGGCTTGCTGGGGCCAACGTCCTGACTTTC. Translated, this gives CVSSLWTGLAGANVLTF.